This T cell receptor beta chain was documented in a study of shared clonotypes between healthy human individuals (TCRdb year 2020). Context from the whole study: A couple of women and a few men aged 18 to 49 years were included in the cohort. For each donor, CD4 naive and CD4 memory were each run on three plates, CD8 naive on two plates, and CD8 memory on one plate. The study deeply sequenced blood TCR repertoires of five healthy adults to estimate repertoire size and the extent of clonotype sharing between individuals. Different laboratories and diverse techniques were used to prepare libraries and sequence TCR repertoires, to increase sequencing depth and limit assay-specific biases. Between about 0.8 and 8.9 billion PBMCs per donor were obtained by leukapheresis. What the work shows at the level of the full study, not this receptor alone: Pairwise subsampling led to the expectation that sequencing depth would affect the degree of clonotype sharing among donors. Compared with non-shared clonotypes, clonotypes shared by all four sorted-subset donors had higher generation probabilities. Only blood was sampled, and tissue TCR repertoires likely differ from those in blood. Around 5.4% of naive CD4, more than 3% of naive CD8, 2.3% of memory CD4, and less than 0.45% of memory CD8 clonotypes were shared across a few donors. Because the study included only a small number of donors, the genetic and exposure-history diversity represented was limited. Incomplete sequencing was indicated by rarefaction of sorted-subset datasets, despite the large sequencing depth. Estimated clonotype richness was generally larger for naive than for memory subsets.

Using the deep immunoSEQ assay, TCR CDR3 regions were amplified from genomic DNA by multiplex PCR. Extracted genomic DNA from each cell subset was distributed evenly across all wells of several immunoSEQ 96-well plates, and each plate was treated as a replicate. Each replicate PCR for sorted subsets received about 210 ng genomic DNA, equal to about 30,000 T cell genomes. Purified libraries were measured with a Qubit 3.0 fluorometer, size-checked on a Bioanalyzer 2100, and measured again with the KAPA Library Quantification kit. Every immunoSEQ 96-well plate was sequenced on a dedicated single-read 150-cycle Illumina NextSeq 550 flow cell. In the original analysis: The immunoSEQ output contained only junctional sequences without quality scores, so filtering could not match that applied to full-length reads. Sequences were annotated with PyIR, a Python wrapper for IgBLAST v1.9, using IMGT germline references to assign V/J genes and CDR3. Reads were filtered out if the reads had weak V/J assignments (E-value above 1e-6), no CDR3, stop codons, out-of-frame junctions, or ambiguous translated residues. V3J clonotypes were defined as sequences sharing an identical inferred V gene, J gene, and CDR3 amino acid sequence. Percentage overlap between repertoires was calculated by dividing the number of shared unique clonotypes by the size of the smaller repertoire. Repertoire richness was assessed with RTK rarefaction, the Chao1 estimator, and Recon v2.1 estimates of unobserved clonotypes. OLGA was used to compute generation probabilities for all TCRbeta clonotypes that the gDNA method yielded from a handful of donors. The source is immuneACCESS, and TCRdb retained only in-frame sequences with V and J called. Part of the clones is not carried over; for the studies checked, unresolved V genes explain less than half of this, and the remainder is unexplained. V, J and clone size are taken as reported in that table, and D and trimming were inferred from the DNA itself. Across this sample there are about a million clones, with more than 65% seen only once. The ten biggest clones cover over 1.3% of the sample.

Inclusive of the bounding cysteine and phenylalanine, the CDR3 is 14 residues long. The entry retains the CDR3 DNA only, 42 bases that are in frame from base 1. CDR1 and CDR2 were assigned from the germline V gene as KGHSH and LQKENI. Relative to germline, V is missing 6 bases and J is missing 7 bases, with 7 bases of the junction outside any gene match. The donors were healthy, HIV-negative adults who had no recently reported acute infections or vaccinations. Every donor was a Caucasian adult living in Nashville, Tennessee, USA. CD4+ T cells were enriched through magnetic negative selection, after which naive cells were positively selected on CD45RA and the remaining negative fraction served as the memory subset. After blood collection by leukapheresis, PBMCs were isolated using Ficoll-Histopaque density gradient centrifugation and then cryopreserved in the vapor phase of liquid nitrogen. Analytical flow cytometry was used to check the purity and quantity of every magnetically sorted T cell population. Genomic DNA was isolated from each sorted fraction and quantified by UV absorbance on a Nanodrop 2000c.

On this clone: Its target antigen remains unknown. No much larger clonotype is one base removed from it; base qualities were not supplied.

The sequenced material came from memory CD4+ T cells sorted from blood. The cell subset or site label for this specimen denotes: CD45RA-negative fraction. The TCR comes from a man between 18 and 29 years old in good health. The rearrangement combines TRBV18 with TRBJ1-2; TRBD1 aligns with 11 central bases. The nucleotide sequence reads TGTGCCAGCTCTCCTTGGGACAGGGGGGCTGGCTACACCTTC. The resulting protein is CASSPWDRGAGYTF.